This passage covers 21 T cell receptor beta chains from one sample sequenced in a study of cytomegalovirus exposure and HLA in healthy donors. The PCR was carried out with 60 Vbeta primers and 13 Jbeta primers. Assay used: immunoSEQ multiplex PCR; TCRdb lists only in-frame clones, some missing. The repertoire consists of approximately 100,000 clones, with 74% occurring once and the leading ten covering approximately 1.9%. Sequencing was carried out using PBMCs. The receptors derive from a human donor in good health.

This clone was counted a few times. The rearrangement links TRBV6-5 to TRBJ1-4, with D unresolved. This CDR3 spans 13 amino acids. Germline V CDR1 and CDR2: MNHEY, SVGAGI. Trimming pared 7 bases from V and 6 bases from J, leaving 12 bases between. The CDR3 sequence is CASKYLLDEKLFF. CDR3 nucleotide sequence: TGTGCCAGCAAGTATCTATTGGATGAAAAACTGTTTTTT.

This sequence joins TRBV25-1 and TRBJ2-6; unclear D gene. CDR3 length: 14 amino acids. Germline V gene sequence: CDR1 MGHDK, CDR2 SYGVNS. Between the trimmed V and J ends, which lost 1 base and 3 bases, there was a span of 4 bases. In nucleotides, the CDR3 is TGTGCCAGCAGTGAATCAGGTGGGGCCAACGTCCTGACTTTC. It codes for CASSESGGANVLTF. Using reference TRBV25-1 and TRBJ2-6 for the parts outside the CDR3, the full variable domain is EADIYQTPRYLVIGTGKKITLECSQTMGHDKMYWYQQDPGMELHLIHYSYGVNSTEKGDLSSESTVSRIRTEHFPLTLESARPSHTSQYLCASSESGGANVLTFGAGSRLTVL.

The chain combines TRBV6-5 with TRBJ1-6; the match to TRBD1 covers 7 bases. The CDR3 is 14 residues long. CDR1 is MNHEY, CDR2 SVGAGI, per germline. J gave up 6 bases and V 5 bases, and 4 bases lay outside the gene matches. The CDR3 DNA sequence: TGTGCCAGCAGTCTGGACAGGAGTAATTCACCCCTCCACTTT. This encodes CASSLDRSNSPLHF.

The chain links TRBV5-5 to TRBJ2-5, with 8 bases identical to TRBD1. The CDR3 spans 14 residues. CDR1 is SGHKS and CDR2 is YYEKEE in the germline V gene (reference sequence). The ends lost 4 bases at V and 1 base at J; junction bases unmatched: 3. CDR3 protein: CASSDGTGQETQYF. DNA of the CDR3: TGTGCCAGCAGCGACGGGACAGGCCAAGAGACCCAGTACTTC.

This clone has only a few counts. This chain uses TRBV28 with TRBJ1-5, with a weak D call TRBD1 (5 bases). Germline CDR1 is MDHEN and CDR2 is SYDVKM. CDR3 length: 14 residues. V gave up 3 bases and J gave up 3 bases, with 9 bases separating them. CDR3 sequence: CASSFSDTNQPQHF. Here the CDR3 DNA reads TGTGCCAGCAGTTTCTCGGACACCAATCAGCCCCAGCATTTT.

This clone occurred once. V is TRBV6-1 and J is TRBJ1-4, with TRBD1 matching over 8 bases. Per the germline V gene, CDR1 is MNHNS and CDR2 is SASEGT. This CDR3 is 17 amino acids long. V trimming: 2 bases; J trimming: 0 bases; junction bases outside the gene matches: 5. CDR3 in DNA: TGTGCCAGCAGTGAACCTGGACAGGGAGCAACTAATGAAAAACTGTTTTTT. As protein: CASSEPGQGATNEKLFF.

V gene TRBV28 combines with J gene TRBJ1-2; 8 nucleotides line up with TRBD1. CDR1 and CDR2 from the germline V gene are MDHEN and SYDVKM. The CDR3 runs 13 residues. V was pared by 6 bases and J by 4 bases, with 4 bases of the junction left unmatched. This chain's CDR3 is CASRSTGGYGYTF. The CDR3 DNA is TGTGCCAGCAGATCAACAGGGGGCTATGGCTACACCTTC.

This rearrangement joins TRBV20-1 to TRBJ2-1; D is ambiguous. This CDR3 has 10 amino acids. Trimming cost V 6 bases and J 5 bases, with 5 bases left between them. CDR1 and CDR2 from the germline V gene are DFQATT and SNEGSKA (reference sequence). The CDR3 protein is CSAAHNEQFF. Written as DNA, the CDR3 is TGCAGTGCAGCACACAATGAGCAGTTCTTC.

DNA of the CDR3: TGTGCCTGGAGTAAACTAGCGGGAGGGGTGACCTACAATGAGCAGTTCTTC. It encodes CAWSKLAGGVTYNEQFF. The chain uses TRBV30 and TRBJ2-1; 13 bases are a match to TRBD2. Trimming took 2 bases from V and 2 from J; bases not matched to a gene: 6. This CDR3 has 17 amino acids. Germline CDR1 is GTSNPN and CDR2 is SVGIG (reference sequence).

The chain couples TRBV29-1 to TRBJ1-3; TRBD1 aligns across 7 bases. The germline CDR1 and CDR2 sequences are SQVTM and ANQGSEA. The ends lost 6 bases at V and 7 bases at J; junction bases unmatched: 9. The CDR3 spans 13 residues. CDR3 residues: CSVAQGLGNTIYF. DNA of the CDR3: TGCAGCGTCGCACAGGGGCTAGGTAACACCATATATTTT.

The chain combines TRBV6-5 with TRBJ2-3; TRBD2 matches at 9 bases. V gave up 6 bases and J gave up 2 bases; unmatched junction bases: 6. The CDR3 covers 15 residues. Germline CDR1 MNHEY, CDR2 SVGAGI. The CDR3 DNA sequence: TGTGCCAGCAGGGCTACTAGCGGGCCCACAGATACGCAGTATTTT. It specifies CASRATSGPTDTQYF.

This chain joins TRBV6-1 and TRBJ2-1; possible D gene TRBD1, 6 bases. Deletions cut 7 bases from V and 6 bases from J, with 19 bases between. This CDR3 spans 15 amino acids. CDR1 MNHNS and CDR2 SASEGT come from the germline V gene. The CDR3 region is CASTDYGTLGNEQFF. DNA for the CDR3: TGTGCCAGCACTGACTACGGGACATTGGGCAATGAGCAGTTCTTC.

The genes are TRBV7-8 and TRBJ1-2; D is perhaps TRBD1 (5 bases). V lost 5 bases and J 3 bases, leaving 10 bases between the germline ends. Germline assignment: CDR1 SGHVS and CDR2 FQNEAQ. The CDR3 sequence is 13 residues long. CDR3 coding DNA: TGTGCCAGCAGCATAGGGGCCGACTATGGCTACACCTTC. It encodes CASSIGADYGYTF. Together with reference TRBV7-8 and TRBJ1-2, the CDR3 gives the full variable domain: GAGVSQSPRYKVAKRGQDVALRCDPISGHVSLFWYQQALGQGPEFLTYFQNEAQLDKSGLPSDRFFAERPEGSVSTLKIQRTQQEDSAVYLCASSIGADYGYTFGSGTRLTVV.

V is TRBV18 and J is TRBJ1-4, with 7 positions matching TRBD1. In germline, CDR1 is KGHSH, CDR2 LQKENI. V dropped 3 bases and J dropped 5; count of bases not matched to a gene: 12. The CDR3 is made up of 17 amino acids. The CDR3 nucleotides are TGTGCCAGCTCACCCTCCAGAGCCGGGACAGCGAATGAAAAACTGTTTTTT. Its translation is CASSPSRAGTANEKLFF.

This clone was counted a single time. CDR3 sequence: CASRSARANFEAFF. CDR3 in DNA: TGTGCCAGCAGGTCCGCGAGGGCAAACTTTGAAGCTTTCTTT. The rearrangement links TRBV6-5 to TRBJ1-1, with D unclear. The CDR3 has 14 residues. CDR1 and CDR2 from the germline V gene are MNHEY and SVGAGI. Trimming left V 6 bases short and J 7 bases short, with 18 bases between.

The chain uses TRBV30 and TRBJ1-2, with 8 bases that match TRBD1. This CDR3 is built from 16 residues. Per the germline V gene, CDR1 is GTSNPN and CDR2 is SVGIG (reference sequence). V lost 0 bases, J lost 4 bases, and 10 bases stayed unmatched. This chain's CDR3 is CAWSVLMGTGLYGYTF. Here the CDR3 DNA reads TGTGCCTGGAGTGTATTGATGGGGACAGGACTCTATGGCTACACCTTC. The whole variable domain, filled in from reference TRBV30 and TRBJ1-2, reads SQTIHQWPATLVQPVGSPLSLECTVEGTSNPNLYWYRQAAGRGLQLLFYSVGIGQISSEVPQNLSASRPQDRQFILSSKKLLLSDSGFYLCAWSVLMGTGLYGYTFGSGTRLTVV.

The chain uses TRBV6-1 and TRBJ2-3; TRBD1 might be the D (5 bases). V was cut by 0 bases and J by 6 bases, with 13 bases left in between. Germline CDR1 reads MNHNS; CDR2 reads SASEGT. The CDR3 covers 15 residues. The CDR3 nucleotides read TGTGCCAGCAGTGAAGCAAGGGGCGTTAGGGATACGCAGTATTTT. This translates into CASSEARGVRDTQYF.

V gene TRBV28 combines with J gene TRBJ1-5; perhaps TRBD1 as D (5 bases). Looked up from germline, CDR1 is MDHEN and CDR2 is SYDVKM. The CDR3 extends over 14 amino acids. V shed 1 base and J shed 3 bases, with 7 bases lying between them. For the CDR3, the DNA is TGTGCCAGCAGTTTATCAGGGTACAATCAGCCCCAGCATTTT. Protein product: CASSLSGYNQPQHF.

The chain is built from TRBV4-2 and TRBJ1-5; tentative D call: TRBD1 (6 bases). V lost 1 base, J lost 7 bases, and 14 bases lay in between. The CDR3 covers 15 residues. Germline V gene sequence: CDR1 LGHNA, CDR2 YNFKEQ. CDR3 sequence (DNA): TGTGCCAGCAGCCAAGCTTGGACAGACAAGCAGCCCCAGCATTTT. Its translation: CASSQAWTDKQPQHF.

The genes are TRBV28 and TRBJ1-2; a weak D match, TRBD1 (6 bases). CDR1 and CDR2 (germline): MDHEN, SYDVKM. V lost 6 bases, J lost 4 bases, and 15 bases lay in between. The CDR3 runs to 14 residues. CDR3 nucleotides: TGTGCCAGCAGAGGGGGGGGCCTAGTCTATGGCTACACCTTC. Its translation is CASRGGGLVYGYTF.

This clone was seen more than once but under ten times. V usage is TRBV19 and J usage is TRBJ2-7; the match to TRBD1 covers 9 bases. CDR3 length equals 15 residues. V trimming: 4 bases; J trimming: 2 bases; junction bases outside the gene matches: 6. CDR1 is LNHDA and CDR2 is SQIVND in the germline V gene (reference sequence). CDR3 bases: TGTGCCAGTAGTACTTCCGGGACAGGGACCTACGAGCAGTACTTC. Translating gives CASSTSGTGTYEQYF.